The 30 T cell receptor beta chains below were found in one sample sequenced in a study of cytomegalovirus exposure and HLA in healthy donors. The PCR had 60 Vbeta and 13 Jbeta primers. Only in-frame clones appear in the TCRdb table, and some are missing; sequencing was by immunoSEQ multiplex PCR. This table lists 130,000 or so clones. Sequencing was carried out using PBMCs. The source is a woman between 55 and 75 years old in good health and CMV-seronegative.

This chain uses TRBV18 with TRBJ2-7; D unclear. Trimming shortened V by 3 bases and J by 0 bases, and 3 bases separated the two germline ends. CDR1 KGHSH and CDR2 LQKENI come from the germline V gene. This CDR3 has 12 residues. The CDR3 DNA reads TGTGCCAGCTCACCCAGCTCCTACGAGCAGTACTTC. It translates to CASSPSSYEQYF. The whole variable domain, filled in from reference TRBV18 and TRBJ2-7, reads NAGVMQNPRHLVRRRGQEARLRCSPMKGHSHVYWYRQLPEEGLKFMVYLQKENIIDESGMPKERFSAEFPKEGPSILRIQQVVRGDSAAYFCASSPSSYEQYFGPGTRLTVT.

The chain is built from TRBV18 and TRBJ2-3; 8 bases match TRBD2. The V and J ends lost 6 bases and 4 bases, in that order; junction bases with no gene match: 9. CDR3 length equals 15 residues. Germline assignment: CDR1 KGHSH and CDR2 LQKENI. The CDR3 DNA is TGTGCCAGCTCGCCGGGGGGGAAGACTGCAGATACGCAGTATTTT. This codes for CASSPGGKTADTQYF.

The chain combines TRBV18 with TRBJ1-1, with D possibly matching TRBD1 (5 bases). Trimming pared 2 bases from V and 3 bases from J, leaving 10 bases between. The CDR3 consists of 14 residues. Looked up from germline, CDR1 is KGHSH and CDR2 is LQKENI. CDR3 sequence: CASSPAQGHTEAFF. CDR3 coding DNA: TGTGCCAGCTCACCAGCCCAGGGTCACACTGAAGCTTTCTTT. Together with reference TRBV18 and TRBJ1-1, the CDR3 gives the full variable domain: NAGVMQNPRHLVRRRGQEARLRCSPMKGHSHVYWYRQLPEEGLKFMVYLQKENIIDESGMPKERFSAEFPKEGPSILRIQQVVRGDSAAYFCASSPAQGHTEAFFGQGTRLTVV.

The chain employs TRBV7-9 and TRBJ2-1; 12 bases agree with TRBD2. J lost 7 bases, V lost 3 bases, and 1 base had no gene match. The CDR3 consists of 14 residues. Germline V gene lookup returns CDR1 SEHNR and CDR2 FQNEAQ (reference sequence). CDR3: CASSFGTSGNEQFF. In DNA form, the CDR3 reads TGTGCCAGCAGCTTCGGGACTAGCGGGAATGAGCAGTTCTTC.

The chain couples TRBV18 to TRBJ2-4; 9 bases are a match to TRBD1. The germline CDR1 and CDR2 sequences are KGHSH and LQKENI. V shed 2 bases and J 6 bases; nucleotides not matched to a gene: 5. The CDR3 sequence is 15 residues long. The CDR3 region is CASSPSGQGLNIQYF. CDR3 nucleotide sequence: TGTGCCAGCTCACCATCGGGACAGGGTTTAAACATTCAGTACTTC.

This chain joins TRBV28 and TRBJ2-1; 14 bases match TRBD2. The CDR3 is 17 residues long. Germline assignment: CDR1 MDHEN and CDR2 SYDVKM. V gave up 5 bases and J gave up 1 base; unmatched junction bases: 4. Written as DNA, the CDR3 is TGTGCCAGCAGTACCCGGACTAGCGGGAGGTCCTACAATGAGCAGTTCTTC. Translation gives CASSTRTSGRSYNEQFF. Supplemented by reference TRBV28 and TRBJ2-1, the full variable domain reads DVKVTQSSRYLVKRTGEKVFLECVQDMDHENMFWYRQDPGLGLRLIYFSYDVKMKEKGDIPEGYSVSREKKERFSLILESASTNQTSMYLCASSTRTSGRSYNEQFFGPGTRLTVL.

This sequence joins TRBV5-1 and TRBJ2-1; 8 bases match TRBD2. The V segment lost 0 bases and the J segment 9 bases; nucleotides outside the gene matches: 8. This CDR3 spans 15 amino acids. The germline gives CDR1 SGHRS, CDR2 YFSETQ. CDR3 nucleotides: TGCGCCAGCAGCTTGGATGTCGGGGGGGCCTTTGAGCAGTTCTTC. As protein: CASSLDVGGAFEQFF.

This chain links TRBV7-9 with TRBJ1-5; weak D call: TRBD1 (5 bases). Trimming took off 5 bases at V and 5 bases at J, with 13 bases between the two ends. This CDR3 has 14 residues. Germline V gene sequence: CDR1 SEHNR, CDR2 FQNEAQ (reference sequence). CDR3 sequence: CASSLGGGDQPQHF. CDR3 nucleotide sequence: TGTGCCAGCAGCCTGGGGGGAGGCGATCAGCCCCAGCATTTT.

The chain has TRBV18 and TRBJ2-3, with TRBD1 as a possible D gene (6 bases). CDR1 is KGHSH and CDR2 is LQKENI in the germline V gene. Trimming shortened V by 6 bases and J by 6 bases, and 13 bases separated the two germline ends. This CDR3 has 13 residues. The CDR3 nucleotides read TGTGCCAGCTCTTACAGGGTAGCGGATACGCAGTATTTT. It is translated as CASSYRVADTQYF.

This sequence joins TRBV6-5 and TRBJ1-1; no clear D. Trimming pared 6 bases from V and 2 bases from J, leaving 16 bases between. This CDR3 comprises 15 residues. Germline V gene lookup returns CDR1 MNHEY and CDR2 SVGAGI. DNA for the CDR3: TGTGCCAGCAGCCGTGACAAGGTGCTAAACACTGAAGCTTTCTTT. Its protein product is CASSRDKVLNTEAFF.

CDR3 nucleotide sequence: TGTGCCAGCAGTTTAAATGGACAGGGCACCTACGAGCAGTACTTC. Encoded protein: CASSLNGQGTYEQYF. V gene TRBV28 combines with J gene TRBJ2-7, with 8 bases fitting TRBD1. Germline V gene lookup returns CDR1 MDHEN and CDR2 SYDVKM. The CDR3 is 15 amino acids. V lost 2 bases to trimming and J lost 2 bases; unmatched junction nucleotides: 5.

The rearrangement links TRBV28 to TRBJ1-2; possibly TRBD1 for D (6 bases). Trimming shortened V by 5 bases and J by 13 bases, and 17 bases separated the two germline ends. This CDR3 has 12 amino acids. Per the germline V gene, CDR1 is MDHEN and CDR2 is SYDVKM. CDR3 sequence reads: CASSTPTQGCTF. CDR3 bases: TGTGCCAGCAGTACCCCTACACAGGGATGCACCTTC.

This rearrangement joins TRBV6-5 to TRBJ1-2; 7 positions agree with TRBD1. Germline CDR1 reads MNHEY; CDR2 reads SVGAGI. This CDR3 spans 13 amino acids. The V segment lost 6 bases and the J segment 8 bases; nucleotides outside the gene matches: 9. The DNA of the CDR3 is TGTGCCAGCAGAAGACAGGGCGCTAGAGGCTACACCTTC. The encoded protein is CASRRQGARGYTF.

This chain's CDR3 is CASSYFHFMNTEAFF. CDR3 nucleotide sequence: TGTGCCAGCAGTTACTTCCACTTCATGAACACTGAAGCTTTCTTT. This chain links TRBV6-5 with TRBJ1-1; no firm D call. Germline lookup yields CDR1 MNHEY and CDR2 SVGAGI. The ends were cut back, 1 base at V and 0 bases at J, with 9 bases in the middle. CDR3 size: 15 residues.

CDR3 DNA sequence: TGTGCCAGCAGCTTAGGCGGGGGGGTCTACGAGCAGTACTTC. Translation: CASSLGGGVYEQYF. The chain uses TRBV7-2 and TRBJ2-7, with 9 bases that match TRBD2. The germline V gene has CDR1 SGHTA and CDR2 FQGNSA. The CDR3 has 14 amino acids. The V and J ends lost 1 base and 3 bases, in that order; junction bases with no gene match: 1. Using reference TRBV7-2 and TRBJ2-7 for the parts outside the CDR3, the full variable domain is GAGVSQSPSNKVTEKGKDVELRCDPISGHTALYWYRQSLGQGLEFLIYFQGNSAPDKSGLPSDRFSAERTGGSVSTLTIQRTQQEDSAVYLCASSLGGGVYEQYFGPGTRLTVT.

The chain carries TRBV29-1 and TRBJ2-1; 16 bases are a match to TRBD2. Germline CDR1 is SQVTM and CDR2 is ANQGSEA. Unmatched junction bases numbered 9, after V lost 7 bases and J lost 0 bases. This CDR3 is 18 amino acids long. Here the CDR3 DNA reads TGCAGCGCGGATCCGGGACTAGCGGGAGGGAGCTCCTACAATGAGCAGTTCTTC. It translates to CSADPGLAGGSSYNEQFF.

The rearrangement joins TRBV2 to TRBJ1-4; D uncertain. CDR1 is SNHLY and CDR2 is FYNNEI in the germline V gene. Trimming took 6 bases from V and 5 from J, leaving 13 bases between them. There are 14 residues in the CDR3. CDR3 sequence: CASRARAGNEKLFF. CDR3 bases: TGTGCCAGCAGGGCCCGCGCGGGCAATGAAAAACTGTTTTTT.

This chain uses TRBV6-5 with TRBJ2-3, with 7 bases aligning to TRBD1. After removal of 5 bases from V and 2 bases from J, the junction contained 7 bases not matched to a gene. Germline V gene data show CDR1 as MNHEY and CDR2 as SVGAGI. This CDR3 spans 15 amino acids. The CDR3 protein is CASSPGQILTDTQYF. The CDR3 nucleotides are TGTGCCAGCAGTCCGGGACAGATACTCACAGATACGCAGTATTTT.

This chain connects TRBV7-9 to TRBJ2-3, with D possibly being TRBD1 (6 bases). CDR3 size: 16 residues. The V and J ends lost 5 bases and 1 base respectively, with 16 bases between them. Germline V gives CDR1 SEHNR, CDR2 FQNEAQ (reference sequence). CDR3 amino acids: CASSPQQGRGTDTQYF. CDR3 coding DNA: TGTGCCAGCAGCCCGCAACAGGGTAGAGGCACAGATACGCAGTATTTT. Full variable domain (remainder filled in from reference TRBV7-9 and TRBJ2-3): DTGVSQNPRHKITKRGQNVTFRCDPISEHNRLYWYRQTLGQGPEFLTYFQNEAQLEKSRLLSDRFSAERPKGSFSTLEIQRTEQGDSAMYLCASSPQQGRGTDTQYFGPGTRLTVL.

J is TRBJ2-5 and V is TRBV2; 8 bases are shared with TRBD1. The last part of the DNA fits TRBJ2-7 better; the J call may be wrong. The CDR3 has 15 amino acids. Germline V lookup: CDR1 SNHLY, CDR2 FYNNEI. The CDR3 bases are TGTGCCAGCGGATTGTTCCGGGACAGGCTATACGAGCAGTACTTC. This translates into CASGLFRDRLYEQYF.

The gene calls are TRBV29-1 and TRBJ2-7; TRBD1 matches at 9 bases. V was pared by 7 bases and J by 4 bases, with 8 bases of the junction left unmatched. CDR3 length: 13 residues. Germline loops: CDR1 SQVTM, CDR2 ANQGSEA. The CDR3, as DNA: TGCAGCGCCTTTGACAGGGGGAGGTACGAGCAGTACTTC. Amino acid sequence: CSAFDRGRYEQYF.

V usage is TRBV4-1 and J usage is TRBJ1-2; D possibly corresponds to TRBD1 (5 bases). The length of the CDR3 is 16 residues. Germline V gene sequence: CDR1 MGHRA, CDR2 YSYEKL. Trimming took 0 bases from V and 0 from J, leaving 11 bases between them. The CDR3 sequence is CASSQERGGTNYGYTF. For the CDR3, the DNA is TGCGCCAGCAGCCAAGAGCGGGGGGGGACTAACTATGGCTACACCTTC.

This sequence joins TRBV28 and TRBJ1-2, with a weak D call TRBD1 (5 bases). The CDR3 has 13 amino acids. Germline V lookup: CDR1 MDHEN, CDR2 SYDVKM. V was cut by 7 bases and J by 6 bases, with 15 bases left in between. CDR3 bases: TGTGCCAGCACCCCAGGGCAACAGCATGGCTACACCTTC. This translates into CASTPGQQHGYTF.

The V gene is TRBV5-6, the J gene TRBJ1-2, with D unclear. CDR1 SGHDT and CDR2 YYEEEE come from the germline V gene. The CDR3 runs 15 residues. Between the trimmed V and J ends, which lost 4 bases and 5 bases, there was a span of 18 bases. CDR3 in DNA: TGTGCCAGCAGCCTCCCCGGGAGGGTTAGGTATGGCTACACCTTC. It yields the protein CASSLPGRVRYGYTF.

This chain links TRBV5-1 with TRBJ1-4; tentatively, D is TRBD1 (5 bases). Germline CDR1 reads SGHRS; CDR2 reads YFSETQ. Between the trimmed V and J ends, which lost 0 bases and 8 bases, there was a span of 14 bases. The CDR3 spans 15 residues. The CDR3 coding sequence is TGCGCCAGCAGCTTGGGGGCAGGGATGAACGAAAAACTGTTTTTT. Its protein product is CASSLGAGMNEKLFF.

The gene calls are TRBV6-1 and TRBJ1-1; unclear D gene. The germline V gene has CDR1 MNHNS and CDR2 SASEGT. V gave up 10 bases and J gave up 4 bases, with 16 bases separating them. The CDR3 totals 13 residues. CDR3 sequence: CATRFEAFTEAFF. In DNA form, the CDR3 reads TGTGCCACCAGATTCGAGGCTTTCACTGAAGCTTTCTTT.

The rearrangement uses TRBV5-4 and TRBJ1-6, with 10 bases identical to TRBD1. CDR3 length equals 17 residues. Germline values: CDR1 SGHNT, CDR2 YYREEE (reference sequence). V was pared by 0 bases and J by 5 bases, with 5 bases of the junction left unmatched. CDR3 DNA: TGTGCCAGCAGCTTGGAGAGGACAGGGGGACATAATTCACCCCTCCACTTT. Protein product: CASSLERTGGHNSPLHF.

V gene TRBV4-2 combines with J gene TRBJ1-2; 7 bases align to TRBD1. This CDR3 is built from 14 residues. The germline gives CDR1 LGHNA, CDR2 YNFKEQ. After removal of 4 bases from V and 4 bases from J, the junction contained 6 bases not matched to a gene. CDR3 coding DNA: TGTGCCAGCAGCCCTGCCAGGGGGACCTATGGCTACACCTTC. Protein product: CASSPARGTYGYTF.

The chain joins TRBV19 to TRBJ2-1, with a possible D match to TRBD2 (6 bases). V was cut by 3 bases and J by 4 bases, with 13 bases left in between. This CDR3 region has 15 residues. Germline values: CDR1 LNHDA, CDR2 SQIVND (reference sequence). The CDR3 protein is CASSIAGGVYNEQFF. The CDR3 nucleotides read TGTGCCAGTAGTATTGCTGGCGGGGTATACAATGAGCAGTTCTTC.

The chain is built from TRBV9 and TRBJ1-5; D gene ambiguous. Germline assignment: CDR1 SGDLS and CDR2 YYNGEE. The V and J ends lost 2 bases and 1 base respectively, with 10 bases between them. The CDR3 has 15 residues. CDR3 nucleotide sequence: TGTGCCAGCAGCGTCTCCGAGGAAAGCAATCAGCCCCAGCATTTT. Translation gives CASSVSEESNQPQHF.